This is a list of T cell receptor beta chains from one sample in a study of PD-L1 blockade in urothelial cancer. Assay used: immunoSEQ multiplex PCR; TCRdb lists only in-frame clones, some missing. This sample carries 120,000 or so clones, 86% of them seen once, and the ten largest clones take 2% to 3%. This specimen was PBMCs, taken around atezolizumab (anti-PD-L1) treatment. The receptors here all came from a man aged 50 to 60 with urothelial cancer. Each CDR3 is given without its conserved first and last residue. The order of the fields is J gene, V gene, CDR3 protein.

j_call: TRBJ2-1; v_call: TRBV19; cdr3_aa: ASSPRGSGISNEQF
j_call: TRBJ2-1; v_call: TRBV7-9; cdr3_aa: ASSSLTSGRSYNEQF
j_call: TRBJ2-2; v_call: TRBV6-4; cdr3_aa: ASSARANTGELF
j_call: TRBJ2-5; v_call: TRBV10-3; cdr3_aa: ASRGGFRGETQY
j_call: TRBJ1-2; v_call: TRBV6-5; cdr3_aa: ASSYGQGAYGYT
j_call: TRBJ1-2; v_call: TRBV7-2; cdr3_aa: ASSPQGAYGYT
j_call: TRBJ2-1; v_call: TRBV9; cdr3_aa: ASSPRTGQGGGAEQF
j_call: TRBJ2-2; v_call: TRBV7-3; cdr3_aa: ASSSDKNTGELF
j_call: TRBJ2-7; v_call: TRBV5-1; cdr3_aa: ASKPTGQGGLEQY
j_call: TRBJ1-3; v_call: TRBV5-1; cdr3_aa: ASSAGTGGNTIY
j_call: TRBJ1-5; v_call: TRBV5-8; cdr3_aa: ASSLTGGRNQPQH
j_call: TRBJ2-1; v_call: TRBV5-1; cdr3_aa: ASSPTGTSVFTEQF
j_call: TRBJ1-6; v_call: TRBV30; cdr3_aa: AWNPGQGNSPLH
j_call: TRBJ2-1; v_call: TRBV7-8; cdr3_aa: ASSKLASSYNEQF
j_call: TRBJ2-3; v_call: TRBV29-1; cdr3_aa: SVGASGGTDTQY
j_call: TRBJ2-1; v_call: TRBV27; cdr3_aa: ASSLVSGIRNGEQF
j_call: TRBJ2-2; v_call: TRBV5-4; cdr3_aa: ASTTSGRAGTGELF
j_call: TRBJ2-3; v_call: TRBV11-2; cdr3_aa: VSSNHGDTQY
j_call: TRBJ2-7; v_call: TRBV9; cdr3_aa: ASSVAPSARGYEQY
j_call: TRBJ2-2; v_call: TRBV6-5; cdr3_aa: ASSRSGNTGELF
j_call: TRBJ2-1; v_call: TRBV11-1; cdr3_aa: ASSSTIGQGGLGEQF
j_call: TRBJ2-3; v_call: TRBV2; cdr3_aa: ASSEARGAGTQY
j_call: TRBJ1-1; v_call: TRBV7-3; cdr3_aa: ASSLNRVTEAF
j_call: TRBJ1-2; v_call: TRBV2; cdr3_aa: ASSGHYGYT
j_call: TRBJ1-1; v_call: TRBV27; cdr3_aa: ASSFSGGTEAF
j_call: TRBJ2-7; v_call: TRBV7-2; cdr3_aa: ASSSEREYEQY
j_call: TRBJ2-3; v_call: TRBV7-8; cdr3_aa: ASSRTGSQVDTQY
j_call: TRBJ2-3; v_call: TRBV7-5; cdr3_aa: APPGGREISTDTQY
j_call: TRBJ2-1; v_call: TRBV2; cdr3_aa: ASSGGGPVVTYNEQF
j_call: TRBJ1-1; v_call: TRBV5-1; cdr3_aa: ASSGGALGTEAF
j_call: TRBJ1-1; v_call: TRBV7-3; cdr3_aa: ASSLGGDTEAF
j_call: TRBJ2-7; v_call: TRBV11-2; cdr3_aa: ASSATGTASYEQY